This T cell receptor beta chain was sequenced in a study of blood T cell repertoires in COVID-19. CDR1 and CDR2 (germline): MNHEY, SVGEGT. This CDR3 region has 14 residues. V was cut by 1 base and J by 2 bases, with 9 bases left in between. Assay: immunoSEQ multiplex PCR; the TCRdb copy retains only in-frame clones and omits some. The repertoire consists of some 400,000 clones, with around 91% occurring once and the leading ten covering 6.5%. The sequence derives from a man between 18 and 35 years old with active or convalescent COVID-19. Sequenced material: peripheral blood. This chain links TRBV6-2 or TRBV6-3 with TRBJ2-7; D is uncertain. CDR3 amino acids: CASSYYGGAYEQYF. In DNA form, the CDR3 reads TGTGCCAGCAGTTACTACGGCGGAGCCTACGAGCAGTACTTC.